This TCR beta chain was observed in a study of blood T cell repertoires in COVID-19. Study at large: Samples taken during acute and convalescent COVID-19 were collected in the United States, Italy and Spain. Nucleic acid was either cDNA or gDNA, and it came from T cells, B-cell-depleted T cells, or PBMCs.

The table lists this clone with a count of one. This table comes from immunoSEQ multiplex PCR, and its TCRdb copy is limited to in-frame clones, with some not included. In the table there are roughly 150,000 clones, around 89% of which are singletons. Unmatched junction bases numbered 6, after V lost 5 bases and J lost 2 bases. This CDR3 region has 14 residues. The germline CDR1 and CDR2 sequences are MNHEY and SMNVEV (reference sequence). The sequence was collected from a man aged 55 to 70 with active or convalescent COVID-19. V usage is TRBV27 and J usage is TRBJ2-7, with 7 nucleotides matching TRBD1. Sequenced sample: peripheral blood. The CDR3 nucleotides are TGTGCCAGCAGTCCCCTCGGGACAGCCTACGAGCAGTACTTC. Translated, it gives CASSPLGTAYEQYF.